The T cell receptor (beta chain) under discussion was sequenced for a study of cytotoxic CD8 clonotypes in ibrutinib-treated CLL. Cryopreserved PBMCs provided approximately 1.9 micrograms of genomic DNA for the TCR beta libraries. Here immunoSEQ multiplex PCR was the method, and the copy in TCRdb shows in-frame clones only, minus some. The repertoire holds over 110,000 clones, around 93% seen once, with under 14% in the top ten. V was shortened by 6 bases and J by 3 bases, with 11 bases between the two germline ends. Per the germline V gene, CDR1 is ENHRY and CDR2 is SYGVKD. The CDR3 extends over 13 amino acids.

Sequenced here: PBMCs, sampled after 12 months of ibrutinib treatment. This sequence joins TRBV10-3 and TRBJ1-1, with D perhaps matching TRBD1 (5 bases). The receptor was derived from a human donor with chronic lymphocytic leukemia. CDR3 protein: CAIRNMGDTEAFF. For the CDR3, the DNA is TGTGCCATCAGAAACATGGGGGACACTGAAGCTTTCTTT.